The entry that follows covers one TCR beta chain sequence. Germline V gene lookup returns CDR1 MDHEN and CDR2 SYDVKM. Losses at the gene ends were 3 bases for V and 9 bases for J; bases not matched to a gene: 13. The CDR3 length is 15 residues. It was with 60 Vbeta and 13 Jbeta primers that the PCR ran. Sequenced by immunoSEQ multiplex PCR; TCRdb stores in-frame clones only, minus some. The profile shows 150,000 to 200,000 clones, 80% of them singletons. The entry originates in a study of cytomegalovirus exposure and HLA in healthy donors. The sample taken for sequencing was PBMCs. The chain is built from TRBV28 and TRBJ1-1; 7 nucleotides align to TRBD1. The clonotype was recovered from a man aged 30 to 45 in good health and CMV-seropositive. The DNA of the CDR3 is TGTGCCAGCAGTTTTAGGGGCAGGGGGGATATTAAAGCTTTCTTT. Its translation: CASSFRGRGDIKAFF.